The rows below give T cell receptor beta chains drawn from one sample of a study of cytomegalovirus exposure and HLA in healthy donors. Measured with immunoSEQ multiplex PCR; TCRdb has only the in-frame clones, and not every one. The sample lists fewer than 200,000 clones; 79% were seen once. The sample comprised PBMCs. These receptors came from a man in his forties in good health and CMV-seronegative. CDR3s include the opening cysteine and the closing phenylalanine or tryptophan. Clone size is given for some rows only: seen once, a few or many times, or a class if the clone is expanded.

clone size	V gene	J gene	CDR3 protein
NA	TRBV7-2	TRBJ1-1	CASRLQAYTEAFF
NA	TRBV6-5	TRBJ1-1	CASRRQGMNTEAFF
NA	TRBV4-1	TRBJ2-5	CASSQDRREGGTQYF
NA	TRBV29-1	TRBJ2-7	CSAGKREVPYEQYF
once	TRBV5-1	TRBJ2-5	CASSAGTSAGTRTQYF
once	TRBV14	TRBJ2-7	CASSPRTGGLYEQYF
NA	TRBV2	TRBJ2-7	CASTGAFREQYF
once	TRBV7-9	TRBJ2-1	CSSSLAGVTYNEQFF
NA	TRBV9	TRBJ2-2	CASSVGGGNTGELFF
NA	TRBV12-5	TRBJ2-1	CASGSFLSGGGYEQFF
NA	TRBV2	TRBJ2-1	CASVMTGTSEVHNEQFF
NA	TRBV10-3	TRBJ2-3	CAISDKRTDTQYF
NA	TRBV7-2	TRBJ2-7	CASSPGSRTHEQYF
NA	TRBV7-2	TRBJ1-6	CASSVLTGVLHF
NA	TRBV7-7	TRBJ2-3	CASSQGNTDTQYF
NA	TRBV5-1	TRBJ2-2	CASSLLTPTGELFF
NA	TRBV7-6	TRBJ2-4	CASSRQGAAKNIQYF
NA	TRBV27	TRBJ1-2	CASSPTLGEDGYTF
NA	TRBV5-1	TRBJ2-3	CASSLDSYTDTQYF
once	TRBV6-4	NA	CASSSRAGQGYEQYF
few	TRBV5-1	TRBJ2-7	CASSLLGTGPYEQYF
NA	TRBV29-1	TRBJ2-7	CSVEDRLAGAPYEQYF
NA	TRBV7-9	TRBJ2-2	CSSSFLAGAGELFF
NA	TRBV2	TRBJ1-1	CASSTGPGGVAFF
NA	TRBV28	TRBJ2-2	CASRPPGREGRGTGELFF
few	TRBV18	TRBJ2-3	CASSPTVSGTDTQYF
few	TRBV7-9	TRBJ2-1	CSSSLDDRGFNNEQFF
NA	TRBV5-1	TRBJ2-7	CASSSPGSYEQYF
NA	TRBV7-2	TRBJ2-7	CASSLITGSNNEQYF
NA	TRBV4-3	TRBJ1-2	CASSQDQRGEPGYTF
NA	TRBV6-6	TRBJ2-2	CASSSGQETGELFF
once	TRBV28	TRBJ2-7	CASSSTVSYEQYF
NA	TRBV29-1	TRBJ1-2	CSVAGQGGYTF
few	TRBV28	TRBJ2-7	CASQRGSYEQYF
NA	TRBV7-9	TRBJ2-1	CASSFRPPWEASGYNEQFF
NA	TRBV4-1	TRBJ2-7	CASSLRLASAVAYEQYF
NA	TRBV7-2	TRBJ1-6	CASSLERSSYNSPLHF
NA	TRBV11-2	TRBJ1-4	CASSLGAGTNEKLFF
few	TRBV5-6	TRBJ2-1	CASSKGLGEQFF
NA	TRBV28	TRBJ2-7	CASTFSPTREQYF
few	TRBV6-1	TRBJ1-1	CASRPRGRDTEAFF
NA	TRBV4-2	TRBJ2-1	CASSLRPELAGLSYNEQFF
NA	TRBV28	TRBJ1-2	CASSLSTGAISYTF
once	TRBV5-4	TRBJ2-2	CASSLAASGNTGELFF